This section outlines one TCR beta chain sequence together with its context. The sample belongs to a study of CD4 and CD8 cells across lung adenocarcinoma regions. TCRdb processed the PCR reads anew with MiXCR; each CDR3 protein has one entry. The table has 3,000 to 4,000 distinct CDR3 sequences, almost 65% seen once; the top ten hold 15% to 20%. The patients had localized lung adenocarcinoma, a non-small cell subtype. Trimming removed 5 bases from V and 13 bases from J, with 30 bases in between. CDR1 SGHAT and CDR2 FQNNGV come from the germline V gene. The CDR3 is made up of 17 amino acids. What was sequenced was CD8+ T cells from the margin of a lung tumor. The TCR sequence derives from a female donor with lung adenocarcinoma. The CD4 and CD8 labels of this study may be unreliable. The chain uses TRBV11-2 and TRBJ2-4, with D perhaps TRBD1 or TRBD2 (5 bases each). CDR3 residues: CASSQANGAITYNEQYF. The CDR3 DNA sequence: TGTGCCAGCAGCCAAGCCAACGGGGCCATCACCTACAATGAGCAGTACTTC. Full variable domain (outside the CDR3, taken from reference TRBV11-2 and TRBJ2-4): EAGVAQSPRYKIIEKRQSVAFWCNPISGHATLYWYQQILGQGPKLLIQFQNNGVVDDSQLPKDRFSAERLKGVDSTLKIQPAKLEDSAVYLCASSQANGAITYNEQYFGAGTRLSVL.